These 7 T cell receptor beta chains originate from one sample sequenced in a study of T cell responses to AZD1222 COVID-19 vaccine. Generated by immunoSEQ multiplex PCR, the TCRdb table keeps only in-frame clones and is missing some. The data show roughly 190,000 clones, approximately 90% seen once. Sequencing used peripheral blood, obtained 28 days after the second AZD1222 dose. All receptors come from an adult who received the AZD1222 COVID-19 vaccine.

V and J are TRBV5-1 and TRBJ2-2; 8 bases match TRBD2. In germline, CDR1 is SGHRS, CDR2 YFSETQ. This CDR3 comprises 15 residues. The junction had 4 bases not matched to a gene; V was cut back by 1 base and J by 5 bases. CDR3 in amino acids: CASSLMGLETGELFF. The CDR3 DNA is TGCGCCAGCAGCTTGATGGGACTAGAGACCGGGGAGCTGTTTTTT.

As DNA, the CDR3 is TGTGCCAGCAGCCAAGGGACGGGTGGCAATCAGCCCCAGCATTTT. Translated: CASSQGTGGNQPQHF. The gene calls are TRBV4-2 and TRBJ1-5, with D unresolved. The CDR3 length is 15 residues. Looked up from germline, CDR1 is LGHNA and CDR2 is YNFKEQ. The V gene lost 1 base and the J gene lost 2 bases, with 9 bases spanning the gap.

The rearrangement links TRBV30 to TRBJ2-5; weak D call: TRBD1 (5 bases). CDR1 and CDR2 (germline): GTSNPN, SVGIG (reference sequence). V gave up 1 base and J gave up 8 bases, with 11 bases separating them. The CDR3 contains 12 residues. In DNA form, the CDR3 reads TGTGCCTGGAGTGCAGGGCCCCCAACCCAGTACTTC. Protein sequence: CAWSAGPPTQYF.

For the CDR3, the DNA is TGTGCCAGCAGTTTCTCTCCATCCCAGCCCCAGCATTTT. As protein: CASSFSPSQPQHF. V is TRBV12-3 or TRBV12-4 and J is TRBJ1-5, with D hard to call. The CDR3 spans 13 residues. Between the trimmed V and J ends, which lost 3 bases and 7 bases, there was a span of 10 bases.

This chain joins TRBV30 and TRBJ2-1; D is perhaps TRBD1 (6 bases). Per germline, CDR1 GTSNPN and CDR2 SVGIG (reference sequence). V dropped 4 bases and J dropped 1 base, with 11 bases sitting between them. The CDR3 contains 14 residues. For the CDR3, the DNA is TGTGCCTGGACCTCTACAGGGTCCTACAATGAGCAGTTCTTC. This encodes CAWTSTGSYNEQFF.

This clone was seen a few times. This chain joins TRBV7-9 and TRBJ2-7; no definite D call. V was shortened by 6 bases and J by 1 base, with 10 bases between the two germline ends. CDR1 and CDR2 from the germline V gene are SEHNR and FQNEAQ (reference sequence). This CDR3 spans 13 amino acids. The CDR3 loop is CASRDRKSYEQYF. The CDR3 nucleotides read TGTGCCAGCAGGGATAGGAAGTCCTACGAGCAGTACTTC.

V gene TRBV11-2 combines with J gene TRBJ2-7, with 7 bases matching TRBD1. Germline assignment: CDR1 SGHAT and CDR2 FQNNGV. The junction had 3 bases not matched to a gene; V was cut back by 3 bases and J by 1 base. This CDR3 contains 14 residues. Here the CDR3 DNA reads TGTGCCAGCAGCTTGGACAGGTATTCCTACGAGCAGTACTTC. Amino acid sequence: CASSLDRYSYEQYF.